A selection of T cell receptor beta chains follows, all from one sample in a study of OX40 agonist ivuxolimab in advanced cancers. Produced via immunoSEQ multiplex PCR; TCRdb's table is partial and in-frame only. The table lists tens of thousands of clones, roughly 83% of them singletons, with 18% in the top ten. The sequencing used CD4+ or CD8+ T cells sorted from blood, collected in a trial of the OX40 agonist ivuxolimab. These receptors originate from an adult with an advanced solid tumor such as melanoma, head and neck, liver or kidney cancer. Both conserved end residues are trimmed from each CDR3. Fields, in order: CDR3 protein, V gene, CDR3 length.

CDR3aa: ASSQVSLAGTYEQY; v_gene: TRBV14; len: 14
CDR3aa: ASSGTRGTNQPQH; v_gene: TRBV6-5; len: 13
CDR3aa: ASSASGVDTQY; v_gene: TRBV9; len: 11
CDR3aa: ASSYRGTDTQY; v_gene: TRBV27; len: 11
CDR3aa: ASSEDPWGAF; v_gene: TRBV6-1; len: 10
CDR3aa: ASSTGQSRESAF; v_gene: TRBV5-6; len: 12
CDR3aa: ASSVDTGTGGRSTDTQY; v_gene: TRBV5-4; len: 17
CDR3aa: ASSEGRGLGEQY; v_gene: TRBV2; len: 12
CDR3aa: ASSGGGRYRDNEQF; v_gene: TRBV5-8; len: 14
CDR3aa: ASSSWTKQETQY; v_gene: TRBV7-6; len: 12
CDR3aa: ASLTGKGTEAF; v_gene: TRBV2; len: 11
CDR3aa: ASSKVGGREKYTGELF; v_gene: TRBV21-1; len: 16
CDR3aa: ASSLSSWDRGNQPQH; v_gene: TRBV27; len: 15
CDR3aa: ASSLLPGQYNSPLH; v_gene: TRBV27; len: 14
CDR3aa: ASSLPGQGNYEQY; v_gene: TRBV5-5; len: 13
CDR3aa: SAHLTGTNYGYT; v_gene: TRBV29-1; len: 12
CDR3aa: ASRPWDRGVNEQF; v_gene: TRBV5-4; len: 13
CDR3aa: ASSVGGEFNNEQF; v_gene: TRBV9; len: 13
CDR3aa: ASSLAEAF; v_gene: TRBV7-9; len: 8
CDR3aa: ASSGGELGYT; v_gene: TRBV9; len: 10
CDR3aa: ASSLLFGSQNTEAF; v_gene: TRBV11-1; len: 14
CDR3aa: ASSGTGVDGYT; v_gene: TRBV6-1; len: 11
CDR3aa: ASRLTGVSNQPQH; v_gene: TRBV28; len: 13
CDR3aa: ASSPELRGGVQF; v_gene: TRBV27; len: 12
CDR3aa: ASRDYQGSGELF; v_gene: TRBV5-2; len: 12
CDR3aa: ASSPRDWGSYEQY; v_gene: TRBV7-2; len: 13
CDR3aa: ASSGTGSNYGYT; v_gene: TRBV9; len: 12
CDR3aa: ASSLAGGVEQY; v_gene: TRBV28; len: 11
CDR3aa: ASRAVRGSYEQY; v_gene: TRBV2; len: 12
CDR3aa: ASSYSGGQGGETQY; v_gene: TRBV6-5; len: 14
CDR3aa: ASSLGGDGYT; v_gene: TRBV11-2; len: 10
CDR3aa: ASSSGQDYEQY; v_gene: TRBV5-4; len: 11